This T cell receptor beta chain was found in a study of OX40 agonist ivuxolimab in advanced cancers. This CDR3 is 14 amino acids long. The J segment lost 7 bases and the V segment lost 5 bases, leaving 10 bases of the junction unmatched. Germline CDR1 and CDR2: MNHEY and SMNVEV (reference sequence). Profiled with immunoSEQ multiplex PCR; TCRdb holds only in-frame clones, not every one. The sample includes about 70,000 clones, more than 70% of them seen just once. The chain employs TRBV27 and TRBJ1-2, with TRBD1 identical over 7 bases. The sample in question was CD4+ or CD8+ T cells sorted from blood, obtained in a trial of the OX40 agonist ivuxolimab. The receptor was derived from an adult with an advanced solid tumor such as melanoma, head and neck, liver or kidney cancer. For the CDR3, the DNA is TGTGCCAGCAGTCCCATCCGGGACAGAACTGGCTACACCTTC. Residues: CASSPIRDRTGYTF.